This T cell receptor (beta chain) was retrieved from a study of identifying expanded T cells in peripheral blood. The CDR3 is 17 residues long. V was pared by 4 bases and J by 6 bases, with 13 bases of the junction left unmatched. The germline V gene encodes CDR1 SGHRS and CDR2 YFSETQ. Concerning this clone itself: Its antigen is currently unknown.

TCRdb's table, derived via immunoSEQ multiplex PCR, lists solely in-frame clones and lacks some. The sample records 80,000 to 95,000 clones, about nine tenths being singletons. Study-level points and caveats: Approximately two-week clone count variance significantly increased as total template count grew.

This rearrangement joins TRBV5-1 to TRBJ1-6, with 7 bases identical to TRBD1. This receptor was obtained from a person aged 18 to 70 in good health. The sequencing sample was made of blood. This CDR3 reads CASSTRTGSTFNSPLHF. The CDR3 nucleotides are TGCGCCAGCAGCACCCGGACAGGTTCTACCTTTAATTCACCCCTCCACTTT.